This record looks at one TCR beta chain sequence and its context. This sample is part of a study of low-dose radiotherapy and immunotherapy resistance in tumors. Study summary: The regimen for patients comprised intravenous nivolumab 240 mg every two weeks plus intravenous ipilimumab 1 mg/kg every six weeks. Aspirin was taken orally at 300 mg daily by patients, and this continued for four cycles from cycle 1 day 1.

The length of the CDR3 is 17 residues. Germline V gene lookup returns CDR1 PRHDT and CDR2 FYEKMQ (reference sequence). V trimming: 3 bases; J trimming: 3 bases; junction bases outside the gene matches: 9. TRAV- and TRBV-specific primers were used for first-strand cDNA, which covered alpha and beta chains. PCR amplification of the TCRs was performed with Phusion for approximately 20 PCR cycles, and it relied on a constant-region primer together with a V-primer adapter. TCRdb independently ran MiXCR on the reads; one entry per CDR3 protein. The sample holds approximately 45,000 distinct CDR3 sequences, less than 30% seen once. Time point defined: after trial treatment. Stated treatment: LDRT plus nivolumab, ipilimumab, low-dose cyclophosphamide and aspirin (RACIN trial). Donors were dosed with nivolumab and ipilimumab; they also received aspirin, low-dose cyclophosphamide and low-dose radiotherapy. Eligibility was restricted to patients presenting with advanced solid tumors that lacked tumor-infiltrating lymphocytes.

J is TRBJ2-7 and V is TRBV13, with 12 bases aligning to TRBD2. This sample comprised PBMCs, obtained after low-dose radiotherapy plus immunotherapy. This clonotype was sampled from a male donor with prostate cancer. Written as DNA, the CDR3 is TGTGCCAGCAGCTTGTATTCCGGACTAGCGGGGAACTACGAGCAGTACTTC. Amino acids: CASSLYSGLAGNYEQYF. The whole variable domain, filled in from reference TRBV13 and TRBJ2-7, reads AAGVIQSPRHLIKEKRETATLKCYPIPRHDTVYWYQQGPGQDPQFLISFYEKMQSDKGSIPDRFSAQQFSDYHSELNMSSLELGDSALYFCASSLYSGLAGNYEQYFGPGTRLTVT.